Shown below are 13 T cell receptor beta chains from a single sample sequenced in a study of T cells after yellow fever vaccination. TCRdb used MiXCR to reprocess the 5' RACE reads, holding one entry per CDR3 protein. The sample includes 150,000 to 200,000 distinct CDR3 sequences, more than 9.5% seen only once; the top ten take around 34%. The specimen comprised CD8+ T cells sorted from PBMCs, sampled 15 days after the yellow fever booster vaccination. The source is a man between 18 and 35 years old who received the YFV17D yellow fever vaccine.

This clonotype was seen a few times. V and J are TRBV7-9 and TRBJ1-1; a weak D match, TRBD1 (6 bases). V lost 7 bases to trimming and J lost 8 bases, with 17 bases between them. Per the germline V gene, CDR1 is SEHNR and CDR2 is FQNEAQ (reference sequence). The CDR3 loop spans 13 amino acids. The CDR3 protein is CASNRGRGTEAFF. In nucleotides, the CDR3 is TGTGCCAGCAACCGAGGTAGGGGGACCGAAGCTTTCTTT.

The rearrangement joins TRBV20-1 to TRBJ2-2; tentative D call: TRBD2 (5 bases). Germline values: CDR1 DFQATT, CDR2 SNEGSKA (reference sequence). The CDR3 has 15 amino acids. The germline V and J ends were trimmed by 1 base and 2 bases, with 11 bases remaining between them. The DNA of the CDR3 is TGCAGTGCTAGAGTCCACGGGGTAAACACCGGGGAGCTGTTTTTT. This sequence encodes CSARVHGVNTGELFF.

The CDR3 DNA reads as TGCAGCGTTGCGGACAAGCACTATGGCTACACCTTC. Residues: CSVADKHYGYTF. This rearrangement joins TRBV29-1 to TRBJ1-2; D possibly corresponds to TRBD1 (5 bases). V shed 4 bases and J shed 3 bases, with 9 bases lying between them. CDR3 length equals 12 residues. Germline V gives CDR1 SQVTM, CDR2 ANQGSEA.

This clonotype was seen a handful of times. V and J are TRBV7-8 and TRBJ2-2; D perhaps matches TRBD1 (5 bases). The germline V and J ends were trimmed by 6 bases and 7 bases, with 15 bases remaining between them. Germline V CDR1 and CDR2: SGHVS, FQNEAQ. The CDR3 length is 14 residues. The CDR3 here is CASRKRQSSGELFF. CDR3 in DNA: TGTGCCAGCAGGAAAAGACAGTCCAGCGGGGAGCTGTTTTTT.

The rearrangement uses TRBV4-3 and TRBJ1-2; a weak D match, TRBD1 (6 bases). The CDR3 totals 14 residues. Germline V gene lookup returns CDR1 LGHNA and CDR2 YSLEER. V was cut by 3 bases and J by 2 bases, with 10 bases left in between. The CDR3 sequence: CASSQDGQNYGYTF. As DNA, the CDR3 is TGCGCCAGCAGCCAGGACGGACAGAACTATGGCTACACCTTC.

This clonotype has just a few counts. The chain couples TRBV6-5 to TRBJ2-1; D is possibly TRBD1 (6 bases). The CDR3 is made up of 11 amino acids. The germline CDR1 and CDR2 sequences are MNHEY and SVGAGI. Between the trimmed V and J ends, which lost 6 bases and 8 bases, there was a span of 8 bases. CDR3 amino acids: CASRGTHEQFF. The CDR3 DNA reads TGTGCCAGCAGGGGGACACATGAGCAGTTCTTC.

This clonotype was detected only a few times. This rearrangement joins TRBV20-1 to TRBJ2-7; TRBD1 is a possible D gene (6 bases). The CDR3 consists of 15 residues. In germline, CDR1 is DFQATT, CDR2 SNEGSKA (reference sequence). Trimming took 5 bases from V and 0 from J, leaving 17 bases between them. CDR3 in amino acids: CSASQGPQSSYEQYF. CDR3 nucleotide sequence: TGCAGTGCTTCTCAGGGGCCTCAGAGCTCCTACGAGCAGTACTTC.

The rearrangement links TRBV12-3 or TRBV12-4 to TRBJ2-7, with 9 bases lining up with TRBD2. The CDR3 runs 16 residues. Losses at the gene ends were 5 bases for V and 3 bases for J; bases not matched to a gene: 11. The CDR3 DNA reads TGTGCCAGCAGTCTAGAACCTAGCGGGGCTAACTACGAGCAGTACTTC. Translation: CASSLEPSGANYEQYF.

This clonotype occurred a few times. The chain links TRBV4-1 to TRBJ2-7; unclear D gene. Germline-derived CDR1 and CDR2 are MGHRA and YSYEKL. V was pared by 0 bases and J by 0 bases, with 9 bases between. This CDR3 comprises 15 residues. The CDR3 DNA is TGCGCCAGCAGCCAAGATCTTGGCATCTCCTACGAGCAGTACTTC. Protein sequence: CASSQDLGISYEQYF.

This clonotype turned up a few times. V and J are TRBV24-1 and TRBJ1-2, with a possible D match to TRBD1 (6 bases). Germline V CDR1 and CDR2: KGHDR, SFDVKD. V was shortened by 2 bases and J by 1 base, with 16 bases between the two germline ends. The CDR3 contains 17 residues. CDR3 region: CATSDSGGHENNYGYTF. In nucleotides, the CDR3 is TGTGCCACCAGTGATTCGGGGGGGCACGAAAATAACTATGGCTACACCTTC.

Only a few counts were recorded for this clonotype. The chain employs TRBV2 and TRBJ2-3, with TRBD2 identical over 11 bases. V was clipped by 3 bases and J by 0 bases; unmatched bases: 8. The V gene's germline CDR1 is SNHLY and CDR2 FYNNEI. This CDR3 has 18 amino acids. CDR3 in DNA: TGTGCCAGCAGTGAGACTAGCGGGGACCTGTTTAGCACAGATACGCAGTATTTT. It encodes CASSETSGDLFSTDTQYF.

CDR3: CASSTWGQSNQPQHF. The CDR3 DNA sequence: TGTGCCAGTAGCACCTGGGGACAGAGCAATCAGCCCCAGCATTTT. V gene TRBV19 combines with J gene TRBJ1-5; 7 bases match TRBD1. Germline V gene lookup returns CDR1 LNHDA and CDR2 SQIVND (reference sequence). This CDR3 contains 15 residues. Trimming took 6 bases from V and 1 from J; bases not matched to a gene: 6.

This clonotype occurred a few times. V is TRBV29-1 and J is TRBJ2-6, with a weak D call TRBD1 (5 bases). CDR1 and CDR2 (germline): SQVTM, ANQGSEA. There are 14 residues in the CDR3. The V and J ends lost 6 bases and 0 bases respectively, with 9 bases between them. CDR3 amino acids: CSVITGSGANVLTF. The CDR3 DNA reads TGCAGCGTAATTACAGGCTCTGGGGCCAACGTCCTGACTTTC. The variable domain in full, with the rest retrieved from reference TRBV29-1 and TRBJ2-6, is SAVISQKPSRDICQRGTSLTIQCQVDSQVTMMFWYRQQPGQSLTLIATANQGSEATYESGFVIDKFPISRPNLTFSTLTVSNMSPEDSSIYLCSVITGSGANVLTFGAGSRLTVL.